This T cell receptor beta chain was retrieved from a study of blood T cells in healthy people across ages. The study's findings and limits: Naive CD4+ cells and diversity were both higher in long-lived donors than in aged donors.

As regards this clonotype: Its target is unknown.

CDR3 size: 15 residues. The germline V gene has CDR1 SEHNR and CDR2 FQNEAQ (reference sequence). Trimming left V 1 base short and J 2 bases short, with 11 bases between. For the second PCR, which ran for roughly 6 to 12 cycles, a sample-barcoded 5' primer and a J-beta primer mix were used. TCRdb reprocessed the 5' RACE reads with MiXCR, giving one entry per CDR3 protein. The data hold about 1.4 million distinct CDR3 sequences, with roughly 64% observed a single time. The authors drew about 10 milliliters of peripheral blood from each donor. Sequenced: blood. This rearrangement joins TRBV7-9 to TRBJ2-5; D ambiguous. This receptor was taken from a man between 18 and 29 years old in good health. The DNA of the CDR3 is TGTGCCAGCAGCTTAGTCAAGGGCAGACAAGAGACCCAGTACTTC. It translates to CASSLVKGRQETQYF.